This T cell receptor beta chain was sequenced for a study of T cells after yellow fever vaccination. Notes on the study in general: The booster response re-showed most primary clones: around 96% CD4, around 90% CD8. Only a minor proportion of clonotypes was detected across both CD4 and CD8 compartments.

CDR3 length: 13 residues. Germline-derived CDR1 and CDR2 are MNHEY and SVGAGI. Trimming shortened V by 6 bases and J by 6 bases, and 12 bases separated the two germline ends. Comment on this clonotype: The target antigen is unknown.

MiXCR, applied by TCRdb to the 5' RACE reads, yields one record per CDR3 protein. The table has more than 300,000 distinct CDR3 sequences, around a tenth seen once. This material consisted of CD4+ T cells sorted from PBMCs, taken 45 days after the yellow fever booster vaccination. The clonotype comes from a man aged 18 to 30 who received the YFV17D yellow fever vaccine. This rearrangement joins TRBV6-5 to TRBJ1-5, with D possibly TRBD1 on 5 matching bases. CDR3 in DNA: TGTGCCAGCAGCTATAATCAGGGTCAGCCCCAGCATTTT. It translates to CASSYNQGQPQHF.